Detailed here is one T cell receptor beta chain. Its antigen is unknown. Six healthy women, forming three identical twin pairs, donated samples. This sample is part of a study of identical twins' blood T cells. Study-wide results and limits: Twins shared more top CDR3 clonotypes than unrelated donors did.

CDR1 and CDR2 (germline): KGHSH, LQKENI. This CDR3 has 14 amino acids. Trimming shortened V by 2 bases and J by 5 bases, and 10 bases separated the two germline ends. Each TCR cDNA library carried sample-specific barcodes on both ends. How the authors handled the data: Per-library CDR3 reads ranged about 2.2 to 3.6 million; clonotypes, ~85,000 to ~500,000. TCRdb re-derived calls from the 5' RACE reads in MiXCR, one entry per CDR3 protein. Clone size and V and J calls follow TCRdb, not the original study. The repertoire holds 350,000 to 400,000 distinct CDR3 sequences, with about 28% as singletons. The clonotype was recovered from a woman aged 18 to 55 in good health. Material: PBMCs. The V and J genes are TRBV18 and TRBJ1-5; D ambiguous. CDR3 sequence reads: CASSPTVGDQPQHF. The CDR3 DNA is TGTGCCAGCTCACCAACAGTGGGCGATCAGCCCCAGCATTTT.